The 23 T cell receptor beta chains below come from one sample, sequenced in a study of cytomegalovirus exposure and HLA in healthy donors. Use of 60 Vbeta and 13 Jbeta primers characterized the PCR. The assay was immunoSEQ multiplex PCR, and TCRdb's table has in-frame clones only and misses some. The record lists some 180,000 clones, of which the ten most abundant hold around 6%. Sequencing was performed on PBMCs. All receptors come from a man in his thirties or forties in good health and CMV-seronegative.

The V and J genes are TRBV21-1 and TRBJ2-7; TRBD1, as called in the table, went unchecked against the DNA. TRBV21-1 counts as a pseudogene. The CDR3 is 15 amino acids. The CDR3 bases are TGTGCCAGCAGCGCACCCGGGACAGGGACCTACGAGCAGTACTTC. Translated: CASSAPGTGTYEQYF.

The chain employs TRBV6-5 and TRBJ2-2; TRBD2 aligns across 7 bases. V lost 2 bases and J lost 5; bases outside the gene matches: 5. CDR3 size: 15 residues. CDR1 and CDR2 from the germline V gene are MNHEY and SVGAGI. In DNA form, the CDR3 reads TGTGCCAGCAGTTACCGACAAGCGGGAACCGGGGAGCTGTTTTTT. It encodes CASSYRQAGTGELFF.

The rearrangement links TRBV2 to TRBJ2-3; a weak D match, TRBD2 (6 bases). V gave up 3 bases and J gave up 6 bases, with 19 bases separating them. CDR3 length: 16 amino acids. Germline CDR1 reads SNHLY; CDR2 reads FYNNEI. CDR3 region: CASSEEGNLGWDTQYF. The CDR3 bases are TGTGCCAGCAGTGAGGAGGGTAACCTCGGGTGGGATACGCAGTATTTT.

The chain links TRBV7-6 to TRBJ2-3, with D unclear. The V gene lost 5 bases and the J gene lost 3 bases, with 6 bases spanning the gap. The CDR3 loop spans 12 amino acids. Germline lookup yields CDR1 SGHVS and CDR2 FNYEAQ. CDR3 loop: CASSARTDTQYF. In DNA, the CDR3 is TGTGCCAGCAGCGCGAGAACAGATACGCAGTATTTT.

V is TRBV7-8 and J is TRBJ1-3; 7 bases are a match to TRBD1. The CDR3 is 15 amino acids. The germline V gene encodes CDR1 SGHVS and CDR2 FQNEAQ. The V segment lost 5 bases and the J segment 0 bases; nucleotides outside the gene matches: 4. The chain's CDR3 is CASSRDSLSGNTIYF. The CDR3 DNA reads as TGTGCCAGCAGCCGGGACAGTCTCTCTGGAAACACCATATATTTT.

The chain links TRBV6-5 to TRBJ1-1; D call uncertain. CDR1 and CDR2 from the germline V gene are MNHEY and SVGAGI. V was cut by 2 bases and J by 2 bases, with 9 bases left in between. CDR3 length: 14 amino acids. CDR3 loop: CASSYEGGNTEAFF. The CDR3 nucleotides are TGTGCCAGCAGTTACGAGGGCGGTAACACTGAAGCTTTCTTT.

The chain uses TRBV6-5 and TRBJ1-1; a possible D gene is TRBD1 (5 bases). The V gene's germline CDR1 is MNHEY and CDR2 SVGAGI. V was trimmed by 5 bases and J by 2 bases, leaving 12 bases between them. This CDR3 has 14 residues. The CDR3 loop is CASSIRQSNTEAFF. DNA of the CDR3: TGTGCCAGCAGTATAAGACAGTCTAACACTGAAGCTTTCTTT.

V gene TRBV7-9 combines with J gene TRBJ2-3; D gene ambiguous. The V end was cut by 5 bases, the J end by 2 bases, with 20 bases between. Germline CDR1 SEHNR, CDR2 FQNEAQ (reference sequence). The CDR3 length is 17 residues. Here the CDR3 reads CASSPPPPDKNTDTQYF. CDR3 nucleotides: TGTGCCAGCAGCCCACCCCCGCCAGATAAAAACACAGATACGCAGTATTTT.

The V call is TRBV27, the J call TRBJ1-5; TRBD1 matches at 9 bases. Germline V gene data show CDR1 as MNHEY and CDR2 as SMNVEV (reference sequence). V lost 5 bases and J lost 6; bases outside the gene matches: 11. The CDR3 covers 16 residues. CDR3 bases: TGTGCCAGCAGTCCAAGAACCGGGACAGGGTTTCAGCCCCAGCATTTT. Amino acid sequence: CASSPRTGTGFQPQHF.

The chain recombines TRBV5-4 with TRBJ2-7; D might be TRBD2 (6 bases). The CDR3 spans 14 residues. V lost 0 bases and J lost 5, with 12 bases in between. Germline V CDR1 and CDR2: SGHNT, YYREEE (reference sequence). The CDR3 spells CASSLGGGTDEQYF. The CDR3 region has the DNA TGTGCCAGCAGCTTGGGGGGCGGGACCGACGAGCAGTACTTC. The variable domain in full, with the rest retrieved from reference TRBV5-4 and TRBJ2-7, is ETGVTQSPTHLIKTRGQQVTLRCSSQSGHNTVSWYQQALGQGPQFIFQYYREEENGRGNFPPRFSGLQFPNYSSELNVNALELDDSALYLCASSLGGGTDEQYFGPGTRLTVT.

The CDR3 bases are TGTGCCAGCAGCGCCTATTACCGGGACTCAGAAGACACCACAGATACGCAGTATTTT. Translating gives CASSAYYRDSEDTTDTQYF. The chain links TRBV7-3 to TRBJ2-3; tentative D call: TRBD2 (6 bases). Trimming stripped 5 bases from V and 2 bases from J, with 26 bases between. Looked up from germline, CDR1 is SGHTA and CDR2 is FQGTGA. The CDR3 runs 19 residues.

This chain links TRBV10-1 with TRBJ2-3; the match to TRBD2 covers 7 bases. The CDR3 sequence is 15 residues long. With V trimmed by 6 bases and J by 0 bases, 6 bases remained unmatched. Germline V gene sequence: CDR1 WNHNN, CDR2 SYGVQD (reference sequence). This chain's CDR3 is CASSPGRGSTDTQYF. In DNA, the CDR3 is TGCGCCAGCAGCCCGGGGCGGGGGAGCACAGATACGCAGTATTTT.

This chain links TRBV7-7 with TRBJ2-5; 12 bases line up with TRBD2. The CDR3 contains 16 residues. Germline V gene lookup returns CDR1 SSHAT and CDR2 FNYEAQ (reference sequence). With 6 bases clipped from V and 1 base from J, the junction kept 6 bases outside the gene matches. The CDR3 DNA sequence: TGTGCCAGCAGTTCCGGACTAGCGGGGCTCCAAGAGACCCAGTACTTC. Amino acid sequence: CASSSGLAGLQETQYF.

V usage is TRBV7-9 and J usage is TRBJ2-5; D may correspond to TRBD1 or TRBD2 (5 bases each). The end of the DNA aligns better with TRBJ2-7, so the J call may be wrong. The CDR3 has 14 residues. Germline CDR1 and CDR2: SEHNR and FQNEAQ (reference sequence). The CDR3 reads CASSLAGTDYEQYF. In DNA, the CDR3 is TGTGCCAGCAGCTTAGCGGGGACGGACTACGAGCAGTACTTC.

The CDR3 here is CASSSLQGLNQPQHF. The CDR3 bases are TGTGCCAGCAGTAGCCTCCAGGGCCTCAATCAGCCCCAGCATTTT. V gene TRBV7-6 combines with J gene TRBJ1-5; possible D gene TRBD1, 5 bases. Trimming shortened V by 6 bases and J by 3 bases, and 15 bases separated the two germline ends. The germline V gene encodes CDR1 SGHVS and CDR2 FNYEAQ. This CDR3 has 15 residues.

The rearrangement joins TRBV13 to TRBJ2-7; the match to TRBD1 covers 8 bases. Trimming took 1 base from V and 4 from J; bases not matched to a gene: 3. This CDR3 region has 14 residues. Germline V gene data show CDR1 as PRHDT and CDR2 as FYEKMQ (reference sequence). The DNA for the CDR3 is TGTGCCAGCAGCTTAGCGGGACAGGAATACGAGCAGTACTTC. Its protein is CASSLAGQEYEQYF.

V and J are TRBV5-3 and TRBJ2-3; 9 nucleotides align to TRBD2. TRBV5-3 has ORF status, its function being uncertain. The CDR3 is 17 residues long. With 8 bases clipped from V and 2 bases from J, the junction kept 15 bases outside the gene matches. This chain's CDR3 is CASPPTGGRAPTDTQYF. The CDR3 DNA reads TGTGCCAGCCCTCCGACTGGCGGGAGGGCCCCCACAGATACGCAGTATTTT.

The chain employs TRBV7-2 and TRBJ2-3; 9 nucleotides line up with TRBD2. With V trimmed by 2 bases and J by 4 bases, 1 base remained unmatched. This CDR3 comprises 14 residues. CDR1 SGHTA and CDR2 FQGNSA come from the germline V gene. This CDR3 is CASSLLAGADTQYF. The CDR3 region has the DNA TGTGCCAGCAGCTTATTAGCGGGGGCAGATACGCAGTATTTT.

The V gene is TRBV7-2, the J gene TRBJ1-5, with unresolved D. CDR3 length: 13 amino acids. Germline V gene sequence: CDR1 SGHTA, CDR2 FQGNSA. V dropped 2 bases and J dropped 0 bases, with 2 bases sitting between them. DNA of the CDR3: TGTGCCAGCAGCTTACTTAGCAATCAGCCCCAGCATTTT. It yields the protein CASSLLSNQPQHF.

The J gene is TRBJ2-2, the V gene TRBV10-3; D perhaps matches TRBD2 (5 bases). The CDR3 length is 15 residues. Germline values: CDR1 ENHRY, CDR2 SYGVKD. Trimming pared 4 bases from V and 3 bases from J, leaving 12 bases between. The DNA of the CDR3 is TGTGCCATCAGTGGAGACTATTTAGACACCGGGGAGCTGTTTTTT. Encoded protein: CAISGDYLDTGELFF.

The gene calls are TRBV6-6 and TRBJ2-7; TRBD1 might be the D (5 bases). Germline assignment: CDR1 MNHNY and CDR2 SVGAGI (reference sequence). Trimming took off 4 bases at V and 6 bases at J, with 16 bases between the two ends. The CDR3 sequence is 14 residues long. CDR3 in amino acids: CASSFFSGNREQYF. The CDR3 region has the DNA TGTGCCAGCAGTTTTTTTTCAGGGAACCGCGAGCAGTACTTC.

The chain employs TRBV5-1 and TRBJ1-6; 9 bases are a match to TRBD1. Germline V gene data show CDR1 as SGHRS and CDR2 as YFSETQ. The CDR3 extends over 14 amino acids. Trimming took 5 bases from V and 10 from J; bases not matched to a gene: 7. The chain's CDR3 is CASREDRGWSPLHF. As DNA, the CDR3 is TGCGCCAGCAGAGAGGACAGGGGTTGGTCACCCCTCCACTTT.

The chain is built from TRBV10-3 and TRBJ1-2, with TRBD1 identical over 12 bases. This CDR3 spans 18 amino acids. The V segment lost 4 bases and the J segment 4 bases; nucleotides outside the gene matches: 13. CDR1 ENHRY and CDR2 SYGVKD come from the germline V gene. The CDR3 loop reads CAISGLGDRGQLGYGYTF. DNA of the CDR3: TGTGCCATCAGTGGGCTAGGGGACAGGGGGCAACTGGGCTATGGCTACACCTTC.